This T cell receptor beta chain was sequenced during a study of T cell responses to AZD1222 COVID-19 vaccine. The CDR3 runs to 16 residues. Sequencing used immunoSEQ multiplex PCR; TCRdb keeps in-frame clones, though not all of them. The repertoire has 120,000 or so clones, 92% of them found once; the top ten carry 11% to 15%. Here the sequenced sample was peripheral blood, taken on day 0 of AZD1222 vaccination. This receptor was obtained from an adult in good health. The chain employs TRBV21-1 and TRBJ2-4; the table's D call of TRBD1 was not tested on the DNA. TRBV21-1 is deemed a pseudogene. The CDR3 region is CASSKLCRLAKNIQYF. The CDR3 nucleotides are TGTGCCAGCAGCAAATTGTGCAGGCTAGCCAAAAACATTCAGTACTTC.